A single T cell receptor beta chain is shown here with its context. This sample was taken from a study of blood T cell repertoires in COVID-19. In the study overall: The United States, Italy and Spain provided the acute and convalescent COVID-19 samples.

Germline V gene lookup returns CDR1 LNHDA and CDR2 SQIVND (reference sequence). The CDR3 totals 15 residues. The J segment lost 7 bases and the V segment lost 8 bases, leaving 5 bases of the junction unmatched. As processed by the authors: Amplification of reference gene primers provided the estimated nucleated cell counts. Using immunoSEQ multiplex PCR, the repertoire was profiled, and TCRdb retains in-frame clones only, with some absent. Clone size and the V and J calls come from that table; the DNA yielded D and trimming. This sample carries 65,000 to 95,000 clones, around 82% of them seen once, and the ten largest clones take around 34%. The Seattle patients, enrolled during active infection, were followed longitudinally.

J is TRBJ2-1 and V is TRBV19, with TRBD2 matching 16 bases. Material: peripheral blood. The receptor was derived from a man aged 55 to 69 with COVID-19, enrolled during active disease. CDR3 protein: CASGGLAGGENEQFF. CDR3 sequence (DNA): TGTGCCAGTGGGGGACTAGCGGGAGGGGAAAATGAGCAGTTCTTC.